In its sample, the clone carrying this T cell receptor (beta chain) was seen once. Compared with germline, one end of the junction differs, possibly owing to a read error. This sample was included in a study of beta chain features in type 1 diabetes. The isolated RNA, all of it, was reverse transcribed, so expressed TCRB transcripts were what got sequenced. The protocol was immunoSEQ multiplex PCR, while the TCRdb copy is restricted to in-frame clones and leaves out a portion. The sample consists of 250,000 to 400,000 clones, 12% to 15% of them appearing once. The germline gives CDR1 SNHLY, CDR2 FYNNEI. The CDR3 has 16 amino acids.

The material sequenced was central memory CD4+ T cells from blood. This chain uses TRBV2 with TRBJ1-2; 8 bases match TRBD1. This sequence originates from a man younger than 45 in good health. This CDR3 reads CARSPQGQALFGGYTF. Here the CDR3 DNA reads TGTGCCCGCAGCCCCCAGGGACAGGCCCTTTTTGGGGGCTACACCTTC.